Listed below are T cell receptor beta chains from one sample, sequenced in a study of early T cells in non-severe SARS-CoV-2 infection. Via MiXCR, TCRdb re-called the 5' RACE reads, giving one row per CDR3 protein. Among more than 45,000 distinct CDR3 sequences, roughly 5.3% were seen once, and the ten largest hold 6.8%. Sequencing was done on a sample of whole blood. The receptor set was obtained from an adult who was a healthcare worker with PCR-confirmed SARS-CoV-2 infection or an uninfected control (not recorded which). Each CDR3 is given with its conserved first and last residue. D genes are given only for firm matches. The listing skips clone size in some rows; elsewhere it reads once, few, many or a size class.

>NA|TRBV12-3/TRBV12-4|NA|TRBJ2-1
TGTGCCACCGGGGGGGACAGGAGCAACAATGAGCAGTTCTTC
CATGGDRSNNEQFF
>NA|TRBV19|TRBD1|TRBJ2-7
TGTGCCAGTACCCTCGGACAGGGGTACGAGCAGTACTTC
CASTLGQGYEQYF
>many|TRBV27|TRBD2|TRBJ2-1
TGTGCCAGCAGTCCTAAATACCGGGACTCATGGGAGGGTCAGGCGAGGAATGAGCAGTTCTTC
CASSPKYRDSWEGQARNEQFF
>NA|TRBV19|TRBD1|TRBJ2-7
TGTGCCAGTAGTATCGGGACAGGGGGCTCCTACGAGCAGTACTTC
CASSIGTGGSYEQYF
>many|TRBV12-3/TRBV12-4|TRBD2|TRBJ2-3
TGTGCCAGCAGTCCCCCCCTGGGGCGGGAGTATCAAGATACGCAGTATTTT
CASSPPLGREYQDTQYF
>few|TRBV4-2|TRBD2|TRBJ2-1
TGTGCCAGCAGCCAAGATAATAGCGGGAGTAACGAGCAGTTCTTC
CASSQDNSGSNEQFF
>few|TRBV9|NA|TRBJ2-7
TGTGCCAGCAGCCGGGGGACCGGGACCTACGAGCAGTACTTC
CASSRGTGTYEQYF
>many|TRBV7-9|NA|TRBJ2-3
TGTGCCAGCAGCTTATCGGACACCACAGATACGCAGTATTTT
CASSLSDTTDTQYF
>many|TRBV3-1|NA|TRBJ1-3
TGTGCCAGCAGCACCCTCAGAAACACCATATATTTT
CASSTLRNTIYF
>NA|TRBV6-1|TRBD1|TRBJ1-1
TGTGCCAGCAGTGCCCGTGGACAGGGGGCCCTTGAAGCTTTCTTT
CASSARGQGALEAFF
>many|TRBV19|NA|TRBJ2-1
TGTGCCAGTAGTATTGGGCGTTACAATGAGCAGTTCTTC
CASSIGRYNEQFF
>many|TRBV6-2/TRBV6-3|TRBD1|TRBJ2-7
TGTGCCAGCAGTCCACTTCGGGACAGGGGGCGGAGCGAGCAGTACTTC
CASSPLRDRGRSEQYF
>many|TRBV12-3/TRBV12-4|NA|TRBJ1-5
TGTGCCAGCAGCCCTGGGGAGATAACACAGCCCCAGCATTTT
CASSPGEITQPQHF
>many|TRBV3-1|NA|TRBJ2-7
TGTGCCAGCAGCCAAGAATCCCTAACAGGGACTTTGGGCGAGCAGTACTTC
CASSQESLTGTLGEQYF
>few|TRBV14|TRBD2|TRBJ2-3
TGTGCCAGCATCCTAGATCGACTAGCGGAGCCAGATACGCAGTATTTT
CASILDRLAEPDTQYF
>few|TRBV21-1|NA|TRBJ2-7
TGTGCCAGCAGCAAAATCCCCGGGACAGGGAGCTTC
CASSKIPGTGSF
>many|TRBV9|TRBD1|TRBJ2-7
TGTGCCAGCAGCGATCAAAGCGGGACAGGGGAGGACGAGCAGTACTTC
CASSDQSGTGEDEQYF
>few|TRBV5-1|NA|TRBJ2-4
TGCGCCAGCAGCTCAGGGGAAACCAAAAACATTCAGTACTTC
CASSSGETKNIQYF
>many|TRBV29-1|NA|TRBJ1-1
TGCAGCGTTCTAAGTCCGGCAGAAGCTTTCTTT
CSVLSPAEAFF
>NA|TRBV27|NA|TRBJ2-1
TGTGCCAGCACGGACACACCTCCGTCCTACAATGAGCAGTTCTTC
CASTDTPPSYNEQFF
>few|TRBV14|NA|TRBJ2-5
TGTGCCAGCAGCCAAGATCTTCTGAGAGAGACCCAGTACTTC
CASSQDLLRETQYF
>many|TRBV5-8|NA|TRBJ2-3
TGTGCCAGCAGCCACCTTCAGGGATTGAACACAGATACGCAGTATTTT
CASSHLQGLNTDTQYF
>many|TRBV11-2|TRBD2|TRBJ2-5
TGTGCCAGCAGTCCCACGGGCGGGAGGTCTCGGCAAGAGACCCAGTACTTC
CASSPTGGRSRQETQYF
>many|TRBV6-2/TRBV6-3|TRBD2|TRBJ2-7
TGTGCCAGCAGTTCTAGCGGGGGGACCGGCGGCGGAAGGGAGCAGTACTTC
CASSSSGGTGGGREQYF
>few|TRBV29-1|NA|TRBJ2-7
TGCAGCGTTGAAAGGGGCCGGACGGGGCGCGAGCAGTACTTC
CSVERGRTGREQYF
>many|TRBV11-3|TRBD1|TRBJ2-5
TGTGCCAGCAGCCTCCGGACAGGCGAGTTGGAGACCCAGTACTTC
CASSLRTGELETQYF
>many|TRBV7-2|NA|TRBJ2-5
TGTGCCAGCAGCTTCTCCCCTCGCGAGACCCAGTACTTC
CASSFSPRETQYF
>many|TRBV10-3|TRBD1|TRBJ1-1
TGTGCCATCAGCATGGACAGGGTTGGCACTGAAGCTTTCTTT
CAISMDRVGTEAFF
>NA|TRBV7-6|TRBD1|TRBJ2-1
TGTGCCAGCAGTCCTGGACAGGGACCGATCTTTAGCAATGAGCAGTTCTTC
CASSPGQGPIFSNEQFF
>many|TRBV5-1|TRBD2|TRBJ2-1
TGCGCCAGCAACCTTGCGGGAGCACATGAGCAGTTCTTC
CASNLAGAHEQFF
>NA|TRBV7-9|TRBD2|TRBJ2-1
TGTGCCAGCAGAGGAGGACTAGCTGGGTTCTTC
CASRGGLAGFF
>many|TRBV20-1|NA|TRBJ1-4
TGCAGTGCTAGGCCCAGGGGTGTTGGAACTAATGAAAAACTGTTTTTT
CSARPRGVGTNEKLFF
>many|TRBV27|TRBD2|TRBJ2-3
TGTGCCAGCAGTTTATCGCCCAGCGGGGGGAGCACAGATACGCAGTATTTT
CASSLSPSGGSTDTQYF
>few|TRBV4-1|NA|TRBJ2-7
TGCGCCAGCAGCCAAATAACTTCTCAGTACTTC
CASSQITSQYF
>NA|TRBV7-9|NA|TRBJ2-4
TGTGCCAGCAGGGTTACCGGGACAAGTAAAAACATTCAGTACTTC
CASRVTGTSKNIQYF
>few|TRBV14|NA|TRBJ2-7
TGTGCCAGCAGCCACAACAGCGGCTACGAGCAGTACTTC
CASSHNSGYEQYF
>many|TRBV10-2|NA|TRBJ2-1
TGCGCCAGCCTGGTTTCTGACAGTTCGAATGAGCAGTTCTTC
CASLVSDSSNEQFF
>many|TRBV7-2|NA|TRBJ2-7
TGTGCCAGCAGCTTTACTAGCTCCTACGAGCAGTACTTC
CASSFTSSYEQYF
>many|TRBV5-5|NA|TRBJ1-1
TGTGCCAGCAGCTTACCCGGGGCTAGAGAAGCTTTCTTT
CASSLPGAREAFF
>many|TRBV24-1|NA|TRBJ2-1
TGTGCCACCAGTGATTTGGCGGAAGCCTACAATGAGCAGTTCTTC
CATSDLAEAYNEQFF
>many|TRBV5-5|TRBD1|TRBJ1-6
TGTGCCAGCAGCCCCGGGACAGGACCTTCACCCCTCCACTTT
CASSPGTGPSPLHF